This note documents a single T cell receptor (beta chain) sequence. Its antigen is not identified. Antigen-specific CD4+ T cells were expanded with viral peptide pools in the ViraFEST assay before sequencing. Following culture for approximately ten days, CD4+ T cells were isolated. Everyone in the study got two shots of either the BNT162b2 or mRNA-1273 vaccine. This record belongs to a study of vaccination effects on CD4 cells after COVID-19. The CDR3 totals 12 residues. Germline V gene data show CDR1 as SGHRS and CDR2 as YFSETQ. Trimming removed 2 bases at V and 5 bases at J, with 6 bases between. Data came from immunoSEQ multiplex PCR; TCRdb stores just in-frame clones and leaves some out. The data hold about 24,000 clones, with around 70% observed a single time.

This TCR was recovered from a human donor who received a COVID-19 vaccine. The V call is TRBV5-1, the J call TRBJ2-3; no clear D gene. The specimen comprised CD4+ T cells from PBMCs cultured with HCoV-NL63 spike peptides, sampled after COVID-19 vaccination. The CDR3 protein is CASSLGVDTQYF. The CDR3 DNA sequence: TGCGCCAGCAGCTTAGGAGTAGATACGCAGTATTTT.